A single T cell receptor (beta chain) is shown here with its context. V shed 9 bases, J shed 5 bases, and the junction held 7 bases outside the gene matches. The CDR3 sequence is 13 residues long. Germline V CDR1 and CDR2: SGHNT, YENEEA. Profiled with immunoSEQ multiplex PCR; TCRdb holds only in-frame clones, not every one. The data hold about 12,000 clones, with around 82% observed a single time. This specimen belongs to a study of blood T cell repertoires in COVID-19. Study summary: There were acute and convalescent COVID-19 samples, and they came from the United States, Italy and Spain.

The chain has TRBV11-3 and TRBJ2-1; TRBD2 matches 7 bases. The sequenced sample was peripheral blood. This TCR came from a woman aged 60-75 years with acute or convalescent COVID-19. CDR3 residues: CASSRGTNNEQFF. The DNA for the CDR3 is TGTGCCAGTTCGAGAGGGACTAACAATGAGCAGTTCTTC.